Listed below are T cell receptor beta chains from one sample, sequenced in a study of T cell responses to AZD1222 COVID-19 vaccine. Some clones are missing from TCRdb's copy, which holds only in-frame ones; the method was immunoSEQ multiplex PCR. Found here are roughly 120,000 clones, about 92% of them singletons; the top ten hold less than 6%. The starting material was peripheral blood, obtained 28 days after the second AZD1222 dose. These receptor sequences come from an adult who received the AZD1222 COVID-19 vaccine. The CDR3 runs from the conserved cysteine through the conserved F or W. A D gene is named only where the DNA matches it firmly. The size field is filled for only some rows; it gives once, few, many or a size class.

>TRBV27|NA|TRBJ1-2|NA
CASSLNLGGGGYTF
TGTGCCAGCAGTTTAAATTTGGGGGGCGGTGGCTACACCTTC
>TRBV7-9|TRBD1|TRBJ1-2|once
CASSQQGKGYGYTF
TGTGCCAGCAGCCAACAGGGGAAGGGCTATGGCTACACCTTC
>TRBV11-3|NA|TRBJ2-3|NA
CASSPGGSAYPTDTQYF
TGTGCCAGCAGCCCAGGTGGGTCGGCATACCCCACAGATACGCAGTATTTT
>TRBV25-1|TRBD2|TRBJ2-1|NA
CASSGRLAGHNEQFF
TGTGCCAGCAGTGGACGACTAGCGGGTCACAATGAGCAGTTCTTC
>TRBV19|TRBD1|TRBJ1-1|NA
CASTGTGYTEAFF
TGTGCCAGCACCGGGACAGGGTACACTGAAGCTTTCTTT
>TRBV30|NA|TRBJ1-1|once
CASRRDAEAFF
TGTGCCAGTCGAAGGGACGCTGAAGCTTTCTTT
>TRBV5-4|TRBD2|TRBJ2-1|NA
CASSSGLDNEQFF
TGTGCCAGCAGCTCGGGACTAGACAATGAGCAGTTCTTC
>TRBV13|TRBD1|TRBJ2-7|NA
CASSPPDRSSYEQYF
TGTGCCAGCAGCCCCCCGGACAGGTCCTCCTACGAGCAGTACTTC
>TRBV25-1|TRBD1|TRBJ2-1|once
CASSGTGSIHEQFF
TGTGCCAGCTCCGGGACAGGGAGTATCCATGAGCAGTTCTTC
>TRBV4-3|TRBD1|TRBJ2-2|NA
CASRGQSTNTGELFF
TGCGCCAGCAGGGGACAGTCAACGAACACCGGGGAGCTGTTTTTT
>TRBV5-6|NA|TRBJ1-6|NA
CASSFVNSPLHF
TGTGCCAGCAGCTTTGTGAATTCACCCCTCCACTTT
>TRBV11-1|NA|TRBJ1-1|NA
CASSLGTEAFF
TGTGCCAGCAGCTTAGGAACTGAAGCTTTCTTT
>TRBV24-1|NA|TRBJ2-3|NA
CATSDSIDTQYF
TGTGCCACCAGTGATTCCATAGATACGCAGTATTTT
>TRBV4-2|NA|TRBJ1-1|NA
CASSQEAGNTEAFF
TGTGCCAGCAGCCAAGAGGCAGGGAACACTGAAGCTTTCTTT
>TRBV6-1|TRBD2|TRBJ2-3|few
CASSGYSGGVTDTQYF
TGTGCCAGCAGTGGATATAGCGGGGGGGTCACAGATACGCAGTATTTT
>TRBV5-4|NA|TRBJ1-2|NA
CASSLGYQDGYTF
TGTGCCAGCAGCTTGGGTTATCAGGATGGCTACACCTTC
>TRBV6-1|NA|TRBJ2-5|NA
CASSDPPLGQETQYF
TGTGCCAGCAGTGATCCCCCCCTAGGGCAAGAGACCCAGTACTTC
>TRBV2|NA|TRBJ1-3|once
CASRGFNTIYF
TGTGCCAGCCGAGGCTTTAACACCATATATTTT
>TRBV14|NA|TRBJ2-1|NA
CASSRGRIGARPTEQFF
TGTGCCAGCAGCCGGGGAAGGATCGGGGCTCGGCCCACGGAGCAGTTCTTC
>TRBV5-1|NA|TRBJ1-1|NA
CASSLGTGGTEAFF
TGCGCCAGCAGCTTGGGTACGGGAGGGACTGAAGCTTTCTTT
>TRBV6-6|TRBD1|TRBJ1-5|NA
CASSPHGQGANSNQPQHF
TGTGCCAGCAGTCCCCACGGACAGGGGGCAAATAGCAATCAGCCCCAGCATTTT
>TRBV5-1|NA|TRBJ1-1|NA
CASSPQGNTEAFF
TGCGCCAGCAGCCCACAGGGGAACACTGAAGCTTTCTTT
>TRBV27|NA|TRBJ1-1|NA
CASSIGRGTEAFF
TGTGCCAGCAGTATCGGCCGGGGCACTGAAGCTTTCTTT
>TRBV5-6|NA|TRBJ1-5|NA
CASSLRGNQPQHF
TGTGCCAGCAGCTTGCGGGGAAACCAGCCCCAGCATTTT
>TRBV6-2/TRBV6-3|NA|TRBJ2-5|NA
CASSYSWETQYF
TGTGCCAGCAGTTACTCTTGGGAGACCCAGTACTTC
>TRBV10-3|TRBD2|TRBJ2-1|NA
CAISGGLAATHPYNEQFF
TGTGCCATCAGTGGCGGACTAGCGGCCACCCACCCCTACAATGAGCAGTTCTTC
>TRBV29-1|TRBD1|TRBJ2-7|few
CSVEWQGAGEQYF
TGCAGCGTTGAATGGCAGGGGGCGGGCGAGCAGTACTTC
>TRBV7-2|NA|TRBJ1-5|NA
CASSLRGQTSNQPQHF
TGTGCCAGCAGCTTACGTGGACAGACTAGCAATCAGCCCCAGCATTTT
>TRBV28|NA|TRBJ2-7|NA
CASKEIGRAYEQYF
TGTGCCAGCAAGGAGATCGGCAGGGCCTACGAGCAGTACTTC
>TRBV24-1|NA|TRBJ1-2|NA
CATSLRGANGYTF
TGTGCCACCAGTCTGAGAGGGGCAAATGGCTACACCTTC
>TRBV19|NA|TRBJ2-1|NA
CASSKGGAIYNEQFF
TGTGCCAGTAGTAAGGGGGGGGCTATCTACAATGAGCAGTTCTTC
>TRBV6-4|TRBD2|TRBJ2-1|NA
CASSIGLAGGNEQFF
TGTGCCAGCAGTATAGGACTAGCGGGAGGCAATGAGCAGTTCTTC
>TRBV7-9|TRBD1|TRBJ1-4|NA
CASSPGTGEFNEKLFF
TGTGCCAGCAGCCCCGGGACAGGGGAGTTTAATGAAAAACTGTTTTTT